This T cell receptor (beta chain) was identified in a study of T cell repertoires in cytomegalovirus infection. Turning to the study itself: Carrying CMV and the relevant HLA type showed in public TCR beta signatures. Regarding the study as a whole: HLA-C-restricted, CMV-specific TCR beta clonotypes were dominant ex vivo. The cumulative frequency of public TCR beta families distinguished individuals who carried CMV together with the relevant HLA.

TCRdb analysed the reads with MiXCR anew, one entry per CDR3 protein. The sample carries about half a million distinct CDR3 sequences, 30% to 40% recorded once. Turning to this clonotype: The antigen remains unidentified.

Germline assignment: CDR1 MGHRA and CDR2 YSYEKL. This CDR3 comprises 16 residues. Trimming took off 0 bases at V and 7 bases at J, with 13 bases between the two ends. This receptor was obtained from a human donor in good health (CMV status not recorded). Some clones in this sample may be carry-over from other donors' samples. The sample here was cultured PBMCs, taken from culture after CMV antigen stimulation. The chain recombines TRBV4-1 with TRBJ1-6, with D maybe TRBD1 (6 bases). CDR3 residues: CASSQEGARGNSPLHF. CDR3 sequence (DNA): TGCGCCAGCAGCCAAGAGGGGGCCCGTGGGAATTCACCCCTCCACTTT.